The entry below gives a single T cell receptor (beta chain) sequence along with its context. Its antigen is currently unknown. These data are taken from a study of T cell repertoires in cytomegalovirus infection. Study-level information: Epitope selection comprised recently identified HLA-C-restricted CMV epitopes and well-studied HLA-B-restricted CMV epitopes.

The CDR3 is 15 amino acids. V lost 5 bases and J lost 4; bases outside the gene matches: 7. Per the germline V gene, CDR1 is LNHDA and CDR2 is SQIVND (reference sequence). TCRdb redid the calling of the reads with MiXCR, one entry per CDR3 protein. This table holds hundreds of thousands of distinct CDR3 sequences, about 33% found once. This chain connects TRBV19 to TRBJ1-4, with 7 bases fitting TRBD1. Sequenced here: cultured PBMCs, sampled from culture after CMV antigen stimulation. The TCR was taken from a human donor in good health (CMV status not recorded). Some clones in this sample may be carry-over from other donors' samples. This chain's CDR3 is CASSSPGQLNEKLFF. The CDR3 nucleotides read TGTGCCAGTAGTTCTCCGGGACAGCTTAATGAAAAACTGTTTTTT.